This T cell receptor (beta chain) is drawn from a study of STAT5B mutations in CD4+ large granular lymphocyte leukemia. Across the study: Among healthy donors, a particular HLA allele went with more CDR3 'QG' motifs.

Comments on this clone: Its antigen remains unknown.

The data were produced by immunoSEQ multiplex PCR, yet TCRdb's version contains in-frame clones alone and is incomplete. The sample shows 30,000 to 40,000 clones, approximately 85% of them seen only once. In germline, CDR1 is LNHDA, CDR2 SQIVND (reference sequence). Trimming cost V 2 bases and J 1 base, with 10 bases left between them. The CDR3 has 15 residues. Study outcomes and limitations: Main leukemic clonotypes were patient-specific, but around 25% appeared at low frequency elsewhere. 8/27 top patient clones versus 2/35 control clones were TRBV06-family.

The V and J genes are TRBV19 and TRBJ2-3; a weak D match, TRBD2 (6 bases). The source is a human donor in good health. The sequenced material came from CD4+ T cells from blood buffy coats. The CDR3 region is CASSIRELGTDTQYF. CDR3 DNA: TGTGCCAGTAGTATACGGGAGCTGGGCACAGATACGCAGTATTTT. The entire variable domain, with the rest obtained from reference TRBV19 and TRBJ2-3, is as follows: DGGITQSPKYLFRKEGQNVTLSCEQNLNHDAMYWYRQDPGQGLRLIYYSQIVNDFQKGDIAEGYSVSREKKESFPLTVTSAQKNPTAFYLCASSIRELGTDTQYFGPGTRLTVL.